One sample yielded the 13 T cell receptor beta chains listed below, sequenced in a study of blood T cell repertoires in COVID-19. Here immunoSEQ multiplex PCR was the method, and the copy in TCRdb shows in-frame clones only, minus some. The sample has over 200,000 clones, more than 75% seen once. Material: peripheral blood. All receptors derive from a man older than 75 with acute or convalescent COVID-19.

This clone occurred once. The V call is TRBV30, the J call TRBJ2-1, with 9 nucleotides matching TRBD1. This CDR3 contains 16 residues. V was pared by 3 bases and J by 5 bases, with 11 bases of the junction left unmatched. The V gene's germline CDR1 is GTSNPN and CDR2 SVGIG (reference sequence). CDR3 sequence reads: CAWSRGSGQGHNEQFF. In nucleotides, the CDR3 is TGTGCCTGGAGCCGGGGGTCGGGACAGGGCCACAATGAGCAGTTCTTC.

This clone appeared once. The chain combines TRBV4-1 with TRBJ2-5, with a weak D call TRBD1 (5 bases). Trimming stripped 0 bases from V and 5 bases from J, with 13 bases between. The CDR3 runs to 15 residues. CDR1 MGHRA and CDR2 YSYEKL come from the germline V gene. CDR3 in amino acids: CASSQDQAGWETQYF. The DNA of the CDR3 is TGCGCCAGCAGCCAAGATCAGGCAGGGTGGGAGACCCAGTACTTC.

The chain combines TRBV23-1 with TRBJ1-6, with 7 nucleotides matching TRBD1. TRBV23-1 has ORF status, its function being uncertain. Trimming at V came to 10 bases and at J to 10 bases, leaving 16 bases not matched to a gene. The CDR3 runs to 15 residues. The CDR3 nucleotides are TGCGCCAACCACGGGACAGCCTCACGCTCCTCACCCCTCCACTTT. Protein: CANHGTASRSSPLHF.

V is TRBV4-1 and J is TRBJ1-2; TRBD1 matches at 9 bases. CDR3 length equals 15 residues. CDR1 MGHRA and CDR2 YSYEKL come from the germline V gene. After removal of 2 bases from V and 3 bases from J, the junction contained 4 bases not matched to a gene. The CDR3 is CASSQQQGADYGYTF. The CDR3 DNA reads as TGCGCCAGCAGCCAACAACAGGGGGCCGACTATGGCTACACCTTC.

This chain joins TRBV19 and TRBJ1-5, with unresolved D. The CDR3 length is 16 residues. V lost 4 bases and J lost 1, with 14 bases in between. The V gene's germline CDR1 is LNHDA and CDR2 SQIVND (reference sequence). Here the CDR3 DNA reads TGTGCCAGTAGTACTGCCTACGGGTTAAGCAATCAGCCCCAGCATTTT. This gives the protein CASSTAYGLSNQPQHF.

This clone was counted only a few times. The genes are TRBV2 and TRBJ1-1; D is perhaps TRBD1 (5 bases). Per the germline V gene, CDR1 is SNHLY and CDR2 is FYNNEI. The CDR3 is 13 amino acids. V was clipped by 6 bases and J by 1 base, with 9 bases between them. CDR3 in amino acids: CASSRQTNTEAFF. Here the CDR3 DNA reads TGTGCCAGCAGCCGACAGACGAACACTGAAGCTTTCTTT.

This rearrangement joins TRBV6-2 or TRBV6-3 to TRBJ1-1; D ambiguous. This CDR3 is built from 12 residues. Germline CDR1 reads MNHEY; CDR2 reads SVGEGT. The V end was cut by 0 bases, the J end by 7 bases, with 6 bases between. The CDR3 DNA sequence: TGTGCCAGCAGTTACTCGGCCCATGAAGCTTTCTTT. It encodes CASSYSAHEAFF.

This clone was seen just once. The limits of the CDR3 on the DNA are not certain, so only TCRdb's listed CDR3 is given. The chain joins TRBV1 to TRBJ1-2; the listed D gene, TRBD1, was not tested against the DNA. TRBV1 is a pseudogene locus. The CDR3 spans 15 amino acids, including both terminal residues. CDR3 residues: CTSSQVGRGNYGYTF.

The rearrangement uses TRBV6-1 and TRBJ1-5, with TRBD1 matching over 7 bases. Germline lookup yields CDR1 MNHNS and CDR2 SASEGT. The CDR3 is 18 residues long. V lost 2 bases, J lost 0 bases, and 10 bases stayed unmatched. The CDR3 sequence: CASSENWYRGYSNQPQHF. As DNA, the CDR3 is TGTGCCAGCAGTGAAAATTGGTACAGGGGATATAGCAATCAGCCCCAGCATTTT.

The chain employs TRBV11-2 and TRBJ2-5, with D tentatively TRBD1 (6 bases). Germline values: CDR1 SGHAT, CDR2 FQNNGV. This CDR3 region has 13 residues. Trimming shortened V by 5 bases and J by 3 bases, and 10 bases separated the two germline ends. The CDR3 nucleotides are TGTGCCAGCAGCCGCGACAGGAAAGAGACCCAGTACTTC. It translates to CASSRDRKETQYF.

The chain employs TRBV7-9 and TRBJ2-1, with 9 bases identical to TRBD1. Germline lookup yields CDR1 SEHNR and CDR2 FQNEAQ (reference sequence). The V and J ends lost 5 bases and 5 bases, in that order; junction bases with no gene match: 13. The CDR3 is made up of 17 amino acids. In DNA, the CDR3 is TGTGCCAGCAGCCCTTCTCCCGGGACAGGGTTCCACAATGAGCAGTTCTTC. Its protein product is CASSPSPGTGFHNEQFF.

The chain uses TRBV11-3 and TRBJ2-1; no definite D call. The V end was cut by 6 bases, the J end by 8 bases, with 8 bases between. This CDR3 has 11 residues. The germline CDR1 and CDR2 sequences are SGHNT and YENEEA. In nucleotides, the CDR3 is TGTGCCAGCAGGCGAATGGATGAGCAGTTCTTC. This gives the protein CASRRMDEQFF.

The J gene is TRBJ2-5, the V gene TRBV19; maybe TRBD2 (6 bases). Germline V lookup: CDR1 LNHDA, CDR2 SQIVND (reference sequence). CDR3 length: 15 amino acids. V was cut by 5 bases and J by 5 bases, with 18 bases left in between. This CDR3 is CASSEKTGVWETQYF. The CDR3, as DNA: TGTGCCAGTAGTGAGAAAACGGGAGTTTGGGAGACCCAGTACTTC.